This T cell receptor beta chain was captured by sequencing in a study of control samples from healthy donors and cancer patients. There are 14 residues in the CDR3. Trimming stripped 2 bases from V and 8 bases from J, with 10 bases between. Germline CDR1 and CDR2: KGHSH and LQKENI. Here immunoSEQ multiplex PCR was the method, and the copy in TCRdb shows in-frame clones only, minus some. The profile shows approximately 94,000 clones, roughly 83% of them singletons. The TCR comes from a man in his 70s with lung cancer. Source material: PBMCs. V gene TRBV18 combines with J gene TRBJ1-6; D unclear. The CDR3 DNA sequence: TGTGCCAGCTCACCATTGGGGAGTGATTCACCCCTCCACTTT. It yields the protein CASSPLGSDSPLHF. Combining the CDR3 with reference TRBV18 and TRBJ1-6 gives the whole variable domain NAGVMQNPRHLVRRRGQEARLRCSPMKGHSHVYWYRQLPEEGLKFMVYLQKENIIDESGMPKERFSAEFPKEGPSILRIQQVVRGDSAAYFCASSPLGSDSPLHFGNGTRLTVT.